This T cell receptor beta chain was documented in a study of T cells in Graves' hyperthyroidism and ophthalmopathy. Using RNA transcripts as the source, TCR beta CDR3 regions were amplified. During a first-round RT-PCR of the TCR CDR3, the HTBI primer set was used. TCRdb itself ran the multiplex PCR reads through MiXCR, one entry per CDR3 protein. The sample has fewer than 350,000 distinct CDR3 sequences, roughly a fifth seen once. This CDR3 has 16 amino acids. Looked up from germline, CDR1 is MDHEN and CDR2 is SYDVKM. J lost 3 bases, V lost 7 bases, and 13 bases had no gene match. Points from the study as a whole: Among thyroid clonotypes expanded above 0.001, most also appeared in blood.

In its sample, this clonotype was seen many times. The antigen remains unidentified. The J gene is TRBJ1-1, the V gene TRBV28; TRBD1 matches 8 bases. The sequencing input was blood. This receptor was taken from a woman between 45 and 60 years old with Graves' hyperthyroidism. CDR3 amino acids: CASTPGGWAFDTEAFF. DNA of the CDR3: TGTGCCAGCACCCCAGGGGGCTGGGCTTTCGACACTGAAGCTTTCTTT.